These 6 T cell receptor beta chains came from one sample sequenced in a study of cytomegalovirus exposure and HLA in healthy donors. TCRdb's table, derived via immunoSEQ multiplex PCR, lists solely in-frame clones and lacks some. Here the sample spans 57,000 or so clones, roughly 94% being singletons. Input material: PBMCs. These receptors were taken from a young man in good health and CMV-seronegative.

The chain is built from TRBV5-6 and TRBJ2-3; tentative D call: TRBD2 (5 bases). CDR3 length: 14 residues. The germline V and J ends were trimmed by 0 bases and 0 bases, with 5 bases remaining between them. Germline CDR1 and CDR2: SGHDT and YYEEEE. CDR3 sequence: CASSLGGSTDTQYF. The CDR3 nucleotides are TGTGCCAGCAGCTTGGGAGGGAGCACAGATACGCAGTATTTT.

V is TRBV27 and J is TRBJ2-3; D gene ambiguous. Per germline, CDR1 MNHEY and CDR2 SMNVEV (reference sequence). The CDR3 is 15 amino acids. V was trimmed by 2 bases and J by 0 bases, leaving 9 bases between them. This chain's CDR3 is CASSLTSTSTDTQYF. The CDR3 bases are TGTGCCAGCAGTTTAACTTCAACCAGCACAGATACGCAGTATTTT.

The V gene is TRBV6-6, the J gene TRBJ1-5; tentative D call: TRBD1 (6 bases). In germline, CDR1 is MNHNY, CDR2 SVGAGI (reference sequence). The CDR3 totals 13 residues. The ends were cut back, 6 bases at V and 3 bases at J, with 9 bases in the middle. The CDR3 here is CASRQGNNQPQHF. As DNA, the CDR3 is TGTGCCAGCAGGCAGGGGAACAATCAGCCCCAGCATTTT.

This clone was observed a single time. V usage is TRBV11-2 and J usage is TRBJ2-5, with TRBD1 identical over 8 bases. V lost 5 bases, J lost 5 bases, and 10 bases stayed unmatched. The CDR3 totals 15 residues. CDR1 is SGHAT and CDR2 is FQNNGV in the germline V gene. The CDR3 protein is CASSTWDRTQETQYF. CDR3 DNA sequence: TGTGCCAGCAGCACCTGGGACAGGACACAGGAGACCCAGTACTTC.

The chain employs TRBV4-1 and TRBJ2-1; tentatively, D is TRBD1 (6 bases). CDR3 size: 16 residues. V lost 0 bases, J lost 4 bases, and 13 bases lay in between. Germline V gene lookup returns CDR1 MGHRA and CDR2 YSYEKL. CDR3 loop: CASSQDRTAYYNEQFF. CDR3 DNA: TGCGCCAGCAGCCAAGACAGGACAGCTTATTACAATGAGCAGTTCTTC.

This clone was seen a single time. The chain recombines TRBV5-1 with TRBJ2-3; the D gene is possibly TRBD1 (6 bases). Trimming pared 4 bases from V and 0 bases from J, leaving 21 bases between. Germline V gene data show CDR1 as SGHRS and CDR2 as YFSETQ. The CDR3 totals 18 residues. CDR3 residues: CASSPRQASSASTDTQYF. The CDR3 coding sequence is TGCGCCAGCAGCCCCAGACAGGCCTCCAGCGCGAGCACAGATACGCAGTATTTT. Using reference TRBV5-1 and TRBJ2-3 for the parts outside the CDR3, the full variable domain is KAGVTQTPRYLIKTRGQQVTLSCSPISGHRSVSWYQQTPGQGLQFLFEYFSETQRNKGNFPGRFSGRQFSNSRSEMNVSTLELGDSALYLCASSPRQASSASTDTQYFGPGTRLTVL.